Below are 27 T cell receptor beta chains sequenced from a single sample in a study of Graves' ophthalmopathy and Graves' hyperthyroidism. Transcripts of RNA were the source for amplifying TCR beta CDR3 regions. An initial RT-PCR round employing HTBI primers preceded a second-round multiplex PCR. TCRdb itself ran the multiplex PCR reads through MiXCR, one entry per CDR3 protein. The sample has 600,000 to 700,000 distinct CDR3 sequences, more than 40% seen once; the top ten hold roughly 3.5%. Material: peripheral blood. The source of these receptors is an adult man with Graves' ophthalmopathy.

The chain joins TRBV11-2 to TRBJ1-5; 8 nucleotides agree with TRBD1. Germline CDR1 SGHAT, CDR2 FQNNGV. The CDR3 spans 15 residues. The V segment lost 7 bases and the J segment 6 bases; nucleotides outside the gene matches: 11. The CDR3 sequence is CASTLQGGAGQPQHF. For the CDR3, the DNA is TGTGCCAGCACCCTACAGGGGGGCGCTGGTCAGCCCCAGCATTTT.

In this sample, this clonotype turned up once. A much more abundant neighbour one base away suggests this may be a read error. The chain couples TRBV7-9 to TRBJ1-1, with TRBD1 matching over 7 bases. The CDR3 loop spans 15 amino acids. Germline-derived CDR1 and CDR2 are SEHNR and FQNEAQ (reference sequence). J gave up 6 bases and V 5 bases, and 12 bases lay outside the gene matches. The CDR3 reads CASSNRDRSDAEAFF. The CDR3 nucleotides are TGTGCCAGCAGCAATCGGGACAGATCGGACGCTGAAGCTTTCTTT.

The chain links TRBV15 to TRBJ2-3; 8 bases map to TRBD1. Germline loops: CDR1 LNHNV, CDR2 YYDKDF (reference sequence). J was trimmed by 3 bases and V by 5 bases; bases with no gene match: 10. This CDR3 comprises 16 residues. CDR3 DNA sequence: TGTGCCACCAGCTCATGGTCAGACAGGGGTACAGATACGCAGTATTTT. This codes for CATSSWSDRGTDTQYF.

The rearrangement uses TRBV5-6 and TRBJ2-2; 11 nucleotides align to TRBD2. This CDR3 region has 19 residues. The germline V gene encodes CDR1 SGHDT and CDR2 YYEEEE. Unmatched junction bases numbered 13, after V lost 4 bases and J lost 2 bases. The CDR3 DNA sequence: TGTGCCAGCAGCCAAGATCTGGCTAGCGGGGGGTCCAACACCGGGGAGCTGTTTTTT. Translation: CASSQDLASGGSNTGELFF.

This clonotype has a count of ten or more. J is TRBJ1-5 and V is TRBV20-1, with D possibly TRBD1 on 5 matching bases. Trimming shortened V by 3 bases and J by 2 bases, and 14 bases separated the two germline ends. CDR3 length equals 15 residues. Germline-derived CDR1 and CDR2 are DFQATT and SNEGSKA (reference sequence). In nucleotides, the CDR3 is TGCAGTGCTAGCCAGACAGCCGGACGCAATCAGCCCCAGCATTTT. It specifies CSASQTAGRNQPQHF.

This clonotype was recorded at least ten times. The chain joins TRBV14 to TRBJ1-2; D unresolved. The V and J ends lost 0 bases and 2 bases respectively, with 4 bases between them. The germline V gene has CDR1 SGHDN and CDR2 FVKESK. The CDR3 totals 13 residues. CDR3 sequence: CASSQDGNYGYTF. The CDR3 nucleotides read TGTGCCAGCAGCCAAGACGGCAACTATGGCTACACCTTC.

With respect to this clonotype: The CDR3 end shows no conserved phenylalanine or tryptophan, and so a read error is likely. No DNA is shown, since the ends of the CDR3 on it are uncertain; the CDR3 is the one TCRdb lists. The chain couples TRBV15 to TRBJ2-5; no check of the table's D call, TRBD2, against the DNA was made. CDR1 and CDR2 from the germline V gene are LNHNV and YYDKDF (reference sequence). The CDR3 spans 10 amino acids, including both terminal residues. This CDR3 reads CATSRGDRDS.

The rearrangement uses TRBV2 and TRBJ2-2; 8 nucleotides agree with TRBD2. The CDR3 length is 15 residues. Losses at the gene ends were 3 bases for V and 6 bases for J; bases not matched to a gene: 6. Germline CDR1 SNHLY, CDR2 FYNNEI. In nucleotides, the CDR3 is TGTGCCAGCAGTGACGGGGGGGGAGAGGCCGGGGAGCTGTTTTTT. Amino acids: CASSDGGGEAGELFF.

This clonotype was seen at least ten times. The J gene is TRBJ2-7, the V gene TRBV15, with 7 bases lining up with TRBD1. Germline V gene lookup returns CDR1 LNHNV and CDR2 YYDKDF (reference sequence). The V and J ends lost 0 bases and 4 bases, in that order; junction bases with no gene match: 9. The CDR3 has 16 amino acids. The CDR3 protein is CATSRDRGTAIYEQYF. In DNA, the CDR3 is TGTGCCACCAGCAGAGATCGAGGGACAGCTATTTACGAGCAGTACTTC.

The chain recombines TRBV29-1 with TRBJ1-6; TRBD1 agrees at 9 bases. Germline V gives CDR1 SQVTM, CDR2 ANQGSEA. V trimming: 6 bases; J trimming: 5 bases; junction bases outside the gene matches: 2. The CDR3 loop spans 13 amino acids. This CDR3 reads CSVGDRDNSPLHF. The DNA for the CDR3 is TGCAGCGTGGGGGACAGGGATAATTCACCCCTCCACTTT.

The CDR3 loop is CASSPPPTGSNTEAFF. CDR3 DNA: TGTGCCAGCTCACCACCTCCGACGGGGTCGAACACTGAAGCTTTCTTT. V usage is TRBV25-1 and J usage is TRBJ1-1; D is unclear. CDR3 size: 16 residues. Germline values: CDR1 MGHDK, CDR2 SYGVNS. The V end lost 8 bases, the J end lost 1 base, and 20 bases lay between the germline ends.

The genes are TRBV7-3 and TRBJ2-2; D possibly corresponds to TRBD2 (6 bases). V shed 3 bases and J shed 6 bases, with 14 bases lying between them. Germline CDR1 reads SGHTA; CDR2 reads FQGTGA. This CDR3 comprises 15 residues. In DNA, the CDR3 is TGTGCCAGCAGCTTGGGTGGAGGGCTAGCCGGGGAGCTGTTTTTT. Translated, it gives CASSLGGGLAGELFF. Full variable domain (remainder filled in from reference TRBV7-3 and TRBJ2-2): GAGVSQTPSNKVTEKGKYVELRCDPISGHTALYWYRQSLGQGPEFLIYFQGTGAADDSGLPNDRFFAVRPEGSVSTLKIQRTERGDSAVYLCASSLGGGLAGELFFGEGSRLTVL.

This clonotype was recorded a few times. The genes are TRBV9 and TRBJ2-6; TRBD2 agrees at 7 bases. Losses at the gene ends were 3 bases for V and 0 bases for J; bases not matched to a gene: 3. Germline CDR1 is SGDLS and CDR2 is YYNGEE. The CDR3 runs 16 residues. CDR3 region: CASSGAGFSGANVLTF. Written as DNA, the CDR3 is TGTGCCAGCAGCGGAGCGGGGTTCTCTGGGGCCAACGTCCTGACTTTC.

This clonotype was observed once. J is TRBJ2-3 and V is TRBV2; weak D call: TRBD1 (5 bases). CDR3 size: 14 residues. V lost 6 bases to trimming and J lost 5 bases, with 15 bases between them. Germline V gene data show CDR1 as SNHLY and CDR2 as FYNNEI. The CDR3 coding sequence is TGTGCCAGCAGGGGTAATGGGGCAGTAGATACGCAGTATTTT. Amino acid sequence: CASRGNGAVDTQYF.

This clonotype was observed a few times. The CDR3 loop is CASSYRLETEAFF. The CDR3 nucleotides read TGTGCCAGCAGTTATAGGTTAGAGACTGAAGCTTTCTTT. The chain recombines TRBV6-1 with TRBJ1-1; D not certain. V was pared by 5 bases and J by 5 bases, with 12 bases between. Germline assignment: CDR1 MNHNS and CDR2 SASEGT. This CDR3 region has 13 residues.

The V and J genes are TRBV2 and TRBJ1-5, with D uncertain. Germline V gene sequence: CDR1 SNHLY, CDR2 FYNNEI. V dropped 7 bases and J dropped 3 bases, with 13 bases sitting between them. The CDR3 spans 14 residues. The CDR3 DNA reads TGTGCCAGCAAGATGGGGTGGGACAATCAGCCCCAGCATTTT. As protein: CASKMGWDNQPQHF.

This clonotype was detected ten times or more. The chain joins TRBV7-9 to TRBJ2-7; a weak D match, TRBD2 (5 bases). V shed 3 bases and J shed 5 bases, with 8 bases lying between them. This CDR3 has 12 residues. CDR1 and CDR2 from the germline V gene are SEHNR and FQNEAQ (reference sequence). The CDR3 DNA reads TGTGCCAGCAGCTTGGGGAGCAACGAGCAGTACTTC. Translation: CASSLGSNEQYF.

This clonotype was detected only a few times. This chain links TRBV6-2 or TRBV6-3 with TRBJ1-5; maybe TRBD1 (5 bases). Per germline, CDR1 MNHEY and CDR2 SVGEGT. With 7 bases removed from V and 7 bases from J, the gap between germline ends came to 17 bases. This CDR3 is 14 amino acids long. The CDR3 reads CASTYRDGLQPQHF. DNA of the CDR3: TGTGCCAGCACCTACCGGGACGGATTGCAGCCCCAGCATTTT.

There are a few counts of this clonotype. The V and J genes are TRBV24-1 and TRBJ2-3; 7 positions match TRBD1. V was clipped by 9 bases and J by 4 bases; unmatched bases: 3. Germline V gene data show CDR1 as KGHDR and CDR2 as SFDVKD. The CDR3 runs 12 residues. The DNA of the CDR3 is TGTGCCACCCGCGGACAGGCAGATACGCAGTATTTT. Translation: CATRGQADTQYF.

This clonotype was seen at least ten times. CDR3 nucleotides: TGTGCCAGCAGCCAGGACAGGGACGAGACCCAGTACTTC. It translates to CASSQDRDETQYF. The V call is TRBV5-4, the J call TRBJ2-5, with TRBD1 identical over 8 bases. Germline CDR1 and CDR2: SGHNT and YYREEE (reference sequence). Trimming removed 4 bases from V and 5 bases from J; junction bases left unmatched: 4. The CDR3 is 13 residues long.

The CDR3 is CASSESRGLGYTF. The DNA of the CDR3 is TGTGCCAGCAGTGAATCGAGGGGTCTTGGCTACACCTTC. This chain links TRBV25-1 with TRBJ1-2, with D perhaps matching TRBD1 (5 bases). Trimming removed 1 base at V and 7 bases at J, with 10 bases between. CDR3 length: 13 residues. CDR1 and CDR2 from the germline V gene are MGHDK and SYGVNS.

Only a few counts were recorded for this clonotype. This sequence joins TRBV7-2 and TRBJ2-3, with 10 bases fitting TRBD2. The V gene's germline CDR1 is SGHTA and CDR2 FQGNSA. The CDR3 length is 18 residues. With 2 bases clipped from V and 8 bases from J, the junction kept 16 bases outside the gene matches. The CDR3 loop is CASSLLSGAGGPSGTQYF. CDR3 nucleotide sequence: TGTGCCAGCAGCTTATTGAGCGGAGCGGGAGGGCCCTCGGGTACGCAGTATTTT.

This clonotype was counted many times. V gene TRBV6-2 or TRBV6-3 combines with J gene TRBJ1-2, with unresolved D. Germline loops: CDR1 MNHEY, CDR2 SVGEGT. This CDR3 spans 15 amino acids. The V gene lost 6 bases and the J gene lost 0 bases, with 14 bases spanning the gap. In nucleotides, the CDR3 is TGTGCCAGCAGCTACCCACGGCGAGCTAACTATGGCTACACCTTC. It specifies CASSYPRRANYGYTF.

This clonotype was recorded many times. The V call is TRBV7-2, the J call TRBJ1-5; no reliable D call. Germline-derived CDR1 and CDR2 are SGHTA and FQGNSA. CDR3 size: 15 residues. Trimming shortened V by 2 bases and J by 5 bases, and 13 bases separated the two germline ends. This CDR3 is CASSLSRSRDQPQHF. The DNA for the CDR3 is TGTGCCAGCAGCTTAAGCAGGTCGAGGGATCAGCCCCAGCATTTT.

In its sample, this clonotype was seen a few times. The chain is built from TRBV7-2 and TRBJ2-7; D may match TRBD1 or TRBD2 (5 bases each). The V gene lost 6 bases and the J gene lost 6 bases, with 18 bases spanning the gap. Germline CDR1 reads SGHTA; CDR2 reads FQGNSA. CDR3 length equals 14 residues. The CDR3 protein is CASSFRAVGVEQYF. CDR3 nucleotides: TGTGCCAGCAGTTTTAGAGCGGTAGGGGTCGAGCAGTACTTC.

The chain combines TRBV25-1 with TRBJ2-6; TRBD1 agrees at 7 bases. The CDR3 is 17 amino acids. Per germline, CDR1 MGHDK and CDR2 SYGVNS. V shed 6 bases, J shed 0 bases, and the junction held 8 bases outside the gene matches. Written as DNA, the CDR3 is TGTGCCAGCAGCTCCGGGACAGTCTCCTCTGGGGCCAACGTCCTGACTTTC. Translated, it gives CASSSGTVSSGANVLTF.

This clonotype was detected only a few times. The chain is built from TRBV4-2 and TRBJ2-2; the D call may be TRBD1 or TRBD2 (5 bases each). The CDR3 consists of 15 residues. Germline CDR1 LGHNA, CDR2 YNFKEQ. Trimming left V 4 bases short and J 2 bases short, with 11 bases between. CDR3 loop: CASSPRDPNTGELFF. In nucleotides, the CDR3 is TGTGCCAGCAGCCCAAGGGACCCCAACACCGGGGAGCTGTTTTTT.